Listed below are T cell receptor beta chains from one sample, sequenced in a study of blood T cell repertoires in COVID-19. Libraries were prepared by immunoSEQ multiplex PCR; TCRdb keeps only in-frame clonotypes and omits some of them. There are tens of thousands of clones in the sample; about nine tenths occur only once, and 5.5% to 8% lies in the top ten. Sequences were obtained from peripheral blood. These TCRs come from a man aged 50 to 59 with active COVID-19. The CDR3 runs from the conserved cysteine through the conserved F or W. Each record gives: D gene, J gene, clone size, V gene, CDR3 DNA, CDR3 protein. A D gene is named only where the DNA matches it firmly. Expanded clones are given a class, and other clones once, few, many or no size at all.

>TRBD2|TRBJ2-1|.|TRBV7-6
TGTGCCAGCAGCTTAGCGCTAGCGGGAGACAATGAGCAGTTCTTC
CASSLALAGDNEQFF
>TRBD1|TRBJ2-2|.|TRBV7-2
TGTGCCAGCAGCCAACCGACAGGGTTGCATGCCGGGGAGCTGTTTTTT
CASSQPTGLHAGELFF
>.|TRBJ2-5|once|TRBV7-2
TGTGCCAGCAGCTTAACGAGTGCGGATCTGGTAGACCAGTACTTC
CASSLTSADLVDQYF
>.|TRBJ1-1|.|TRBV20-1
TGCAGTGCAGCCGACAGTCCAGAAGCTTTCTTT
CSAADSPEAFF
>TRBD1|TRBJ1-1|.|TRBV18
TGTGCCAGCTCACTCGACAGGGCGAACACTGAAGCTTTCTTT
CASSLDRANTEAFF
>.|TRBJ1-1|.|TRBV6-2/TRBV6-3
TGTGCCAGCAGTCGCCCGACAGGGAACACTGAAGCTTTCTTT
CASSRPTGNTEAFF
>TRBD2|TRBJ2-1|.|TRBV14
TGTGCCAGCAGCCAGATGGGTAGCGGGGGGGCGTACAATGAGCAGTTCTTC
CASSQMGSGGAYNEQFF
>TRBD2|TRBJ2-3|.|TRBV6-4
TGTGCCAGCAGTGACAGCGGGGGGGCAGATACGCAGTATTTT
CASSDSGGADTQYF
>.|TRBJ2-2|.|TRBV4-3
TGCGCCAGCAGCCAAGATCCCCTCGGCAGGGGTACCGGGGAGCTGTTTTTT
CASSQDPLGRGTGELFF
>TRBD2|TRBJ2-7|.|TRBV11-3
TGTGCCAGCAGCTTACGGGCGTCTAGCGGGGGAATCTACGAGCAGTACTTC
CASSLRASSGGIYEQYF
>.|TRBJ2-5|.|TRBV5-4
TGTGCCAGCAGCTTGGCACCCGGGACTCGGGGGACTCAAGAGACCCAGTACTTC
CASSLAPGTRGTQETQYF
>TRBD2|TRBJ2-3|.|TRBV19
TGTGCCAGTAGTCTACCGAGCGGGATTGGGGCAGATACGCAGTATTTT
CASSLPSGIGADTQYF
>TRBD1|TRBJ1-2|.|TRBV11-2
TGTGCCAGCAGCTCCATCTTCACAGGGGGCGACGGCTACACCTTC
CASSSIFTGGDGYTF
>.|TRBJ2-2|.|TRBV3-1/TRBV3-2
TGTGCCAGCAGCCCTATGCCCGGGGAGCTGTTTTTT
CASSPMPGELFF
>TRBD2|TRBJ2-7|.|TRBV6-6
TGTGCCAGCACTATCGGACTAGCGAGCTCCTACGAGCAGTACTTC
CASTIGLASSYEQYF
>TRBD2|TRBJ2-7|.|TRBV5-1
TGCGCCAGCAGCGCCAATTTCGGGACTAGCGGGTCCTCCTACGAGCAGTACTTC
CASSANFGTSGSSYEQYF
>.|TRBJ2-1|once|TRBV3-1/TRBV3-2
TGTGCCAGCAGCCAAGATTTTATTACGGGGTCCTTTTACAATGAGCAGTTCTTC
CASSQDFITGSFYNEQFF